One sample yielded the 21 T cell receptor beta chains listed below, sequenced in a study of T-cell reconstitution after alpha-beta-depleted transplantation in children. During its preparation, the TCRbeta library received unique molecular identifiers. MiXCR, run by TCRdb on the PCR reads, gives a single entry per CDR3 protein. The sample includes 490,000 or so distinct CDR3 sequences, about an eighth seen only once; the top ten take around 5.6%. Sequencing used PBMCs from the stem cell graft donor, obtained from the stem cell graft. Receptors were obtained from a human donor who donated a stem cell graft to a child with combined immunodeficiency.

The V and J genes are TRBV18 and TRBJ2-7, with 9 nucleotides matching TRBD1. Trimming at V came to 4 bases and at J to 5 bases, leaving 6 bases not matched to a gene. Germline V CDR1 and CDR2: KGHSH, LQKENI. This CDR3 is built from 14 residues. CDR3 amino acids: CASSLRDRANEQYF. The CDR3 coding sequence is TGTGCCAGCTCACTCCGGGACAGGGCAAACGAGCAGTACTTC.

This clonotype occurred a few times. The DNA for the CDR3 is TGCGCCAGCAGCTTGGATAGGGACAACTACAATGAGCAGTTCTTC. Encoded protein: CASSLDRDNYNEQFF. The rearrangement uses TRBV5-1 and TRBJ2-1, with D perhaps matching TRBD1 (6 bases). This CDR3 region has 15 residues. Germline loops: CDR1 SGHRS, CDR2 YFSETQ. V was shortened by 0 bases and J by 3 bases, with 10 bases between the two germline ends.

J is TRBJ2-7 and V is TRBV15, with a tentative D call TRBD2 (6 bases). The CDR3 has 15 residues. V lost 5 bases to trimming and J lost 1 base, with 15 bases between them. Looked up from germline, CDR1 is LNHNV and CDR2 is YYDKDF (reference sequence). The CDR3 loop reads CATSGPSVSSYEQYF. CDR3 bases: TGTGCCACCAGCGGACCTAGCGTGTCTTCCTACGAGCAGTACTTC.

V gene TRBV18 combines with J gene TRBJ2-5; D is uncertain. V was cut by 2 bases and J by 2 bases, with 15 bases left in between. Looked up from germline, CDR1 is KGHSH and CDR2 is LQKENI. The CDR3 covers 16 residues. The CDR3 region has the DNA TGTGCCAGCTCACCAGCCGGGTTCCCCAGGCAAGAGACCCAGTACTTC. Its translation is CASSPAGFPRQETQYF.

Points on this clonotype: The junction shows a germline mismatch at one end, possibly a read error. This chain connects TRBV12-3 or TRBV12-4 to TRBJ2-1; 13 bases fit TRBD2. CDR3 size: 19 residues. The CDR3 reads CTSSLRGLAGRKYYNEQFF. CDR3 DNA: TGTACCAGCAGTTTAAGGGGACTAGCGGGGAGGAAGTACTACAATGAGCAGTTCTTC.

This clonotype has just a few counts. This rearrangement joins TRBV18 to TRBJ1-3; TRBD1 is a possible D gene (5 bases). Trimming removed 2 bases at V and 4 bases at J, with 12 bases between. Germline CDR1 KGHSH, CDR2 LQKENI. The CDR3 consists of 15 residues. The CDR3 coding sequence is TGTGCCAGCTCACCAGGGACCCAGAGGGGAAACACCATATATTTT. Amino acid sequence: CASSPGTQRGNTIYF.

This chain links TRBV5-1 with TRBJ2-2; possible D gene TRBD1, 6 bases. V lost 5 bases and J lost 4, with 12 bases in between. The germline gives CDR1 SGHRS, CDR2 YFSETQ. The CDR3 length is 14 residues. Here the CDR3 DNA reads TGCGCCAGCAGTTTAACAGGGACCACCGGGGAGCTGTTTTTT. Its protein product is CASSLTGTTGELFF.

This sequence joins TRBV12-3 or TRBV12-4 and TRBJ2-2; 7 bases line up with TRBD1. V was pared by 7 bases and J by 1 base, with 15 bases of the junction left unmatched. This CDR3 has 18 amino acids. CDR3 sequence reads: CASIARFGGQMNTGELFF. The CDR3 nucleotides read TGTGCCAGCATAGCGCGTTTTGGGGGACAGATGAACACCGGGGAGCTGTTTTTT.

This clonotype occurred many times. This sequence joins TRBV7-3 and TRBJ2-7; weak D call: TRBD1 (5 bases). The CDR3 runs to 13 residues. Germline V gene data show CDR1 as SGHTA and CDR2 as FQGTGA. Trimming stripped 5 bases from V and 3 bases from J, with 11 bases between. The CDR3 DNA is TGTGCCAGCAGCGTACAGGACCACTACGAGCAGTACTTC. As protein: CASSVQDHYEQYF.

This clonotype was counted a few times. The chain carries TRBV9 and TRBJ2-5, with a tentative D call TRBD1 (6 bases). CDR1 SGDLS and CDR2 YYNGEE come from the germline V gene. This CDR3 contains 15 residues. V lost 0 bases to trimming and J lost 5 bases, with 14 bases between them. This CDR3 is CASSVGVRGLETQYF. The CDR3 bases are TGTGCCAGCAGCGTAGGAGTCAGGGGTTTGGAGACCCAGTACTTC.

This clonotype was found many times. The chain uses TRBV12-3 or TRBV12-4 and TRBJ2-1; unclear D gene. The ends were cut back, 5 bases at V and 4 bases at J, with 6 bases in the middle. CDR3 length equals 12 residues. CDR3 sequence (DNA): TGTGCCAGCAGTCGACAATACAATGAGCAGTTCTTC. Amino acid sequence: CASSRQYNEQFF.

This clonotype was seen once. The gene calls are TRBV30 and TRBJ2-3; TRBD2 matches at 8 bases. This CDR3 comprises 16 residues. V trimming: 3 bases; J trimming: 2 bases; junction bases outside the gene matches: 10. The V gene's germline CDR1 is GTSNPN and CDR2 SVGIG (reference sequence). This CDR3 is CAWRAGLAGFTDTQYF. The CDR3 DNA sequence: TGTGCCTGGAGGGCTGGACTAGCTGGCTTCACAGATACGCAGTATTTT.

The chain carries TRBV12-3 or TRBV12-4 and TRBJ1-1, with D possibly matching TRBD1 (6 bases). Trimming took off 7 bases at V and 2 bases at J, with 14 bases between the two ends. This CDR3 has 14 amino acids. CDR3 residues: CASTTRGANTEAFF. CDR3 DNA sequence: TGTGCCAGCACGACGCGGGGGGCAAACACTGAAGCTTTCTTT.

There are a few counts of this clonotype. This chain uses TRBV30 with TRBJ2-2, with 8 bases lining up with TRBD1. The CDR3 runs 16 residues. Trimming cost V 4 bases and J 5 bases; bases outside gene matches: 12. Germline CDR1 GTSNPN, CDR2 SVGIG (reference sequence). This chain's CDR3 is CAWIPRGRLRTGELFF. Here the CDR3 DNA reads TGTGCCTGGATCCCCAGGGGGCGCTTAAGGACCGGGGAGCTGTTTTTT. Looking up the rest from reference TRBV30 and TRBJ2-2 gives the full variable domain: SQTIHQWPATLVQPVGSPLSLECTVEGTSNPNLYWYRQAAGRGLQLLFYSVGIGQISSEVPQNLSASRPQDRQFILSSKKLLLSDSGFYLCAWIPRGRLRTGELFFGEGSRLTVL.

This clonotype was detected only a few times. The V and J genes are TRBV4-3 and TRBJ1-1; D uncertain. The CDR3 has 15 amino acids. V gave up 1 base and J gave up 5 bases, with 14 bases separating them. Germline assignment: CDR1 LGHNA and CDR2 YSLEER. The CDR3 spells CASSQGLRAGTEAFF. The DNA of the CDR3 is TGCGCCAGCAGCCAAGGGCTTCGGGCGGGAACTGAAGCTTTCTTT.

The chain has TRBV30 and TRBJ1-1; D is ambiguous. V was cut by 0 bases and J by 6 bases, with 11 bases left in between. Germline CDR1 and CDR2: GTSNPN and SVGIG (reference sequence). There are 13 residues in the CDR3. In nucleotides, the CDR3 is TGTGCCTGGAGTGTACGCCAGGATGCTGAAGCTTTCTTT. Residues: CAWSVRQDAEAFF.

The chain employs TRBV5-1 and TRBJ2-2; D is unclear. The CDR3 length is 16 residues. From germline, CDR1 is SGHRS and CDR2 YFSETQ. Between the trimmed V and J ends, which lost 0 bases and 6 bases, there was a span of 15 bases. This CDR3 is CASSLVVSIGSGELFF. The CDR3 bases are TGCGCCAGCAGCTTGGTTGTTAGTATCGGTTCCGGGGAGCTGTTTTTT.

This clonotype was seen only a few times. The chain recombines TRBV5-1 with TRBJ2-1, with a weak D call TRBD1 (6 bases). CDR3 length: 15 residues. The V end lost 0 bases, the J end lost 7 bases, and 14 bases lay between the germline ends. Germline CDR1 SGHRS, CDR2 YFSETQ. The DNA for the CDR3 is TGCGCCAGCAGCTTGGGCCCGCAGGGGCGGAATGAGCAGTTCTTC. This encodes CASSLGPQGRNEQFF.

The chain is built from TRBV12-3 or TRBV12-4 and TRBJ2-7; D is possibly TRBD1 or TRBD2 (5 bases each). V lost 5 bases to trimming and J lost 5 bases, with 16 bases between them. The CDR3 extends over 14 amino acids. The CDR3 DNA is TGTGCCAGCAGTCGCTCGGGGCCGCGGGACGAGCAGTACTTC. Translating gives CASSRSGPRDEQYF.

This clonotype occurred a few times. The chain carries TRBV5-1 and TRBJ2-2; D ambiguous. Between the trimmed V and J ends, which lost 0 bases and 1 base, there was a span of 4 bases. The germline gives CDR1 SGHRS, CDR2 YFSETQ. The CDR3 spans 14 residues. The CDR3 sequence: CASSLVLNTGELFF. DNA of the CDR3: TGCGCCAGCAGCTTGGTCCTGAACACCGGGGAGCTGTTTTTT.

The V and J genes are TRBV18 and TRBJ2-1; D might be TRBD1 (6 bases). The CDR3 sequence is 17 residues long. Trimming took 3 bases from V and 0 from J, leaving 15 bases between them. Germline V lookup: CDR1 KGHSH, CDR2 LQKENI. CDR3 sequence (DNA): TGTGCCAGCTCACCGGACAGCTTTCACAACTCCTACAATGAGCAGTTCTTC. It yields the protein CASSPDSFHNSYNEQFF.